Listed here are 8 T cell receptor beta chains from one sample, sequenced in a study of Graves' ophthalmopathy and Graves' hyperthyroidism. Amplified TCR beta CDR3 regions were obtained using RNA transcripts as template. Second-round multiplex PCR came after first-round RT-PCR with HTBI primers. TCRdb reprocessed the multiplex PCR reads with MiXCR, giving one entry per CDR3 protein. This sample has 300,000 to 400,000 distinct CDR3 sequences, with roughly a sixth found just once. The sequenced sample was peripheral blood. The receptors derive from an adult man with Graves' ophthalmopathy.

This clonotype was counted ten times or more. This may come from a read error, since a much larger clone is one base off. This rearrangement joins TRBV11-2 to TRBJ2-5, with D possibly TRBD2 on 6 matching bases. From germline, CDR1 is SGHAT and CDR2 FQNNGV. The CDR3 runs 14 residues. The CDR3 here is CASSLDGTGETLYF. DNA of the CDR3: TGTGCCAGCAGCTTAGACGGGACGGGGGAGACCCTGTACTTC.

This clonotype was recorded at least ten times. The chain employs TRBV7-9 and TRBJ1-1; perhaps TRBD1 as D (5 bases). The CDR3 is 14 residues long. CDR1 SEHNR and CDR2 FQNEAQ come from the germline V gene (reference sequence). Trimming removed 3 bases at V and 7 bases at J, with 15 bases between. This CDR3 reads CASSFNALGDEAFF. In DNA form, the CDR3 reads TGTGCCAGCAGCTTCAACGCGTTGGGGGATGAAGCTTTCTTT.

This clonotype was found many times. The chain recombines TRBV5-7 with TRBJ2-7, with 8 bases matching TRBD2. TRBV5-7 is sorted into the ORF group, with uncertain function. The CDR3 has 12 amino acids. J was trimmed by 11 bases and V by 2 bases; bases with no gene match: 6. CDR3 sequence reads: CASSFSGGYEYF. The CDR3 DNA is TGTGCCAGCAGCTTCAGCGGGGGCTACGAGTACTTC.

This clonotype was counted only a few times. The rearrangement uses TRBV6-5 and TRBJ1-1; D is possibly TRBD1 (5 bases). CDR3 length: 13 residues. V was clipped by 2 bases and J by 10 bases, with 14 bases between them. Per the germline V gene, CDR1 is MNHEY and CDR2 is SVGAGI. The CDR3 loop reads CASSYSGGFVAFF. CDR3 coding DNA: TGTGCCAGCAGTTACAGCGGGGGTTTCGTAGCTTTCTTT.

The chain couples TRBV20-1 to TRBJ1-1; no clear D gene. V lost 5 bases and J lost 5, with 15 bases in between. The CDR3 has 13 amino acids. Germline assignment: CDR1 DFQATT and CDR2 SNEGSKA (reference sequence). The CDR3 here is CSALARSGTEAFF. CDR3 DNA: TGCAGTGCTCTTGCACGGTCGGGAACTGAAGCTTTCTTT.

The chain has TRBV6-1 and TRBJ1-5; TRBD1 is a possible D gene (6 bases). The germline gives CDR1 MNHNS, CDR2 SASEGT. The germline V and J ends were trimmed by 6 bases and 9 bases, with 9 bases remaining between them. The CDR3 contains 11 residues. The CDR3 here is CASRGAGPQHF. The CDR3 nucleotides read TGTGCCAGCAGGGGGGCGGGGCCCCAGCATTTT.

This clonotype was seen only a few times. Written as DNA, the CDR3 is TGTGCCAGCAGACCTACGGAATCCTACGAGCAGTACTTC. Translation gives CASRPTESYEQYF. V usage is TRBV28 and J usage is TRBJ2-7; D not certain. Looked up from germline, CDR1 is MDHEN and CDR2 is SYDVKM. V was cut by 6 bases and J by 1 base, with 10 bases left in between. The CDR3 length is 13 residues.

This clonotype showed up many times. The chain uses TRBV5-1 and TRBJ2-2; 9 bases fit TRBD1. CDR1 and CDR2 (germline): SGHRS, YFSETQ. The V segment lost 3 bases and the J segment 5 bases; nucleotides outside the gene matches: 2. The CDR3 contains 14 residues. The CDR3 reads CASSSGQGTGELFF. The CDR3 nucleotides are TGCGCCAGCAGCTCGGGACAGGGAACCGGGGAGCTGTTTTTT.